The 8 T cell receptor beta chains reported below all come from one sample, sequenced in a study of neurological immune-mediated disorders. TCRdb reprocessed the 5' RACE reads via MiXCR and lists one record per CDR3 protein. The sample carries approximately 86,000 distinct CDR3 sequences, approximately 2.8% recorded once. The sequenced sample was PBMCs. These receptor sequences come from a young woman with multiple sclerosis.

This clonotype has a count of ten or more. The chain is built from TRBV20-1 and TRBJ1-1; TRBD1 aligns across 7 bases. Germline CDR1 reads DFQATT; CDR2 reads SNEGSKA (reference sequence). J was trimmed by 6 bases and V by 6 bases; bases with no gene match: 4. The CDR3 is made up of 11 amino acids. Written as DNA, the CDR3 is TGCAGTGCCCACAGGGGAGCTGAAGCTTTCTTT. Translating it yields CSAHRGAEAFF.

This clonotype has at least ten counts. This chain uses TRBV6-5 with TRBJ2-7; 10 bases are shared with TRBD2. Germline loops: CDR1 MNHEY, CDR2 SVGAGI. Trimming cost V 3 bases and J 3 bases; bases outside gene matches: 5. The CDR3 is 15 residues long. The CDR3 bases are TGTGCCAGCAGTTATCGACTAGCGGGTAGCTACGAGCAGTACTTC. Its protein product is CASSYRLAGSYEQYF.

This clonotype was detected ten times or more. The rearrangement links TRBV20-1 to TRBJ2-7, with D perhaps matching TRBD1 or TRBD2 (5 bases each). Germline CDR1 and CDR2: DFQATT and SNEGSKA (reference sequence). V was cut by 1 base and J by 2 bases, with 12 bases left in between. The CDR3 is made up of 14 amino acids. CDR3 nucleotides: TGCAGTGCTAGAGCCCCGGGACGTGCCTACGAGCAGTACTTC. Residues: CSARAPGRAYEQYF.

Ten or more counts support this clonotype. The rearrangement uses TRBV15 and TRBJ2-5; D not certain. The germline gives CDR1 LNHNV, CDR2 YYDKDF (reference sequence). V was cut by 2 bases and J by 2 bases, with 9 bases left in between. This CDR3 spans 14 amino acids. The CDR3 loop reads CATSRPARQETQYF. The CDR3 DNA reads as TGTGCCACCAGCAGACCTGCCCGACAAGAGACCCAGTACTTC.

The table lists this clonotype with many counts. V gene TRBV6-2 or TRBV6-3 combines with J gene TRBJ1-3; D is possibly TRBD1 (6 bases). The germline V gene encodes CDR1 MNHEY and CDR2 SVGEGT. This CDR3 comprises 16 residues. V gave up 6 bases and J gave up 3 bases, with 18 bases separating them. CDR3 bases: TGTGCCAGCAGAAGGGGGGGACCGAAGAGTGGAAACACCATATATTTT. It translates to CASRRGGPKSGNTIYF.

This clonotype was found many times. Here the CDR3 reads CSASEGKSPFYNEQFF. CDR3 in DNA: TGCAGTGCTAGTGAGGGCAAAAGTCCGTTCTACAATGAGCAGTTCTTC. This chain connects TRBV20-1 to TRBJ2-1, with D possibly TRBD2 on 5 matching bases. Germline V lookup: CDR1 DFQATT, CDR2 SNEGSKA (reference sequence). V was trimmed by 3 bases and J by 3 bases, leaving 18 bases between them. CDR3 length: 16 residues.

This clonotype showed up many times. This rearrangement joins TRBV3-1 to TRBJ2-6; no clear D. Trimming pared 4 bases from V and 3 bases from J, leaving 10 bases between. Germline-derived CDR1 and CDR2 are LGHDT and YNNKEL (reference sequence). The CDR3 sequence is 15 residues long. Written as DNA, the CDR3 is TGTGCCAGCAGCCCCCTCAGCGATGGGGCCAACGTCCTGACTTTC. Amino acid sequence: CASSPLSDGANVLTF.

This clonotype was counted many times. This chain uses TRBV12-3 or TRBV12-4 with TRBJ1-2; D is perhaps TRBD1 (5 bases). V was clipped by 7 bases and J by 8 bases, with 17 bases between them. The CDR3 has 13 residues. The CDR3 region is CASNPRGGTGYTF. CDR3 DNA sequence: TGTGCCAGCAACCCACGTGGGGGGACGGGCTACACCTTC.